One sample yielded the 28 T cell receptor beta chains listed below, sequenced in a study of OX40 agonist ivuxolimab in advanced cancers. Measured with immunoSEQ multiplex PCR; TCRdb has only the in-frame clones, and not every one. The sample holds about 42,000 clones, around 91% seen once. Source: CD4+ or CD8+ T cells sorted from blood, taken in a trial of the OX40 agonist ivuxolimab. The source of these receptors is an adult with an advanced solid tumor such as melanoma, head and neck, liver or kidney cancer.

The CDR3 sequence: CSVSQGAVGEKLFF. Written as DNA, the CDR3 is TGCAGCGTTAGCCAGGGGGCGGTTGGAGAAAAACTGTTTTTT. The V call is TRBV29-1, the J call TRBJ1-4; 8 bases align to TRBD1. Germline V gives CDR1 SQVTM, CDR2 ANQGSEA. V shed 5 bases, J shed 8 bases, and the junction held 10 bases outside the gene matches. The CDR3 has 14 amino acids.

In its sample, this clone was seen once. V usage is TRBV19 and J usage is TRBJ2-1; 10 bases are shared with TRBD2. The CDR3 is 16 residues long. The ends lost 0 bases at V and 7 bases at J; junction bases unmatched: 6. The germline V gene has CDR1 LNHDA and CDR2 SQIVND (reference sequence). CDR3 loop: CASSIESAGGRNEQFF. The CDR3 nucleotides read TGTGCCAGTAGTATAGAGTCAGCGGGGGGGAGAAATGAGCAGTTCTTC.

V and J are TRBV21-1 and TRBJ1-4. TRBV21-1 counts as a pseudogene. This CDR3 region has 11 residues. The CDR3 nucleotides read TGTGCCAGCAGGAAAAATGAAAAACTGTTTTTT. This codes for CASRKNEKLFF.

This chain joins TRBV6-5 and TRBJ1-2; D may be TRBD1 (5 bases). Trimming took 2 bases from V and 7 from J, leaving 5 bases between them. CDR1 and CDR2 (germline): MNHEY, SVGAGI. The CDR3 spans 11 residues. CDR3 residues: CASSYQGGYTF. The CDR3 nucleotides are TGTGCCAGCAGTTACCAGGGTGGCTACACCTTC.

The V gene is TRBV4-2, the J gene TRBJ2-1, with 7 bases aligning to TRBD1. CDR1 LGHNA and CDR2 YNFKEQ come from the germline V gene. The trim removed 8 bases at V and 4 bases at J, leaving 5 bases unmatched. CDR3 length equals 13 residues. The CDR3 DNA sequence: TGTGCCAGCGGGGAACAGGGGTACAATGAGCAGTTCTTC. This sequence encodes CASGEQGYNEQFF.

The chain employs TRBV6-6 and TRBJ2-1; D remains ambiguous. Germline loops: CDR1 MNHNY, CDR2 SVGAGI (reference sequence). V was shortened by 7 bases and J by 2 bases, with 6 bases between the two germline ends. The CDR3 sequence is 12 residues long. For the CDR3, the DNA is TGTGCCAGCATGTCTGCCTACAATGAGCAGTTCTTC. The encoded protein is CASMSAYNEQFF.

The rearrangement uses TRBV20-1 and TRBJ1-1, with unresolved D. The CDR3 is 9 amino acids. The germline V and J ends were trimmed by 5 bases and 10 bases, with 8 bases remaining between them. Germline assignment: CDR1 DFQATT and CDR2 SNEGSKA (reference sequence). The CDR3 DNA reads TGCAGTGCTCGACGCGGAGCTTTCTTT. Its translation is CSARRGAFF.

The CDR3 spells CASSSPGQGTDTQYF. In nucleotides, the CDR3 is TGTGCCAGCAGCTCTCCCGGACAGGGGACAGATACGCAGTATTTT. V is TRBV28 and J is TRBJ2-3; 9 bases map to TRBD1. The CDR3 contains 15 residues. The germline V gene encodes CDR1 MDHEN and CDR2 SYDVKM. Losses at the gene ends were 6 bases for V and 3 bases for J; bases not matched to a gene: 7. Full variable domain (rest looked up from reference TRBV28 and TRBJ2-3): DVKVTQSSRYLVKRTGEKVFLECVQDMDHENMFWYRQDPGLGLRLIYFSYDVKMKEKGDIPEGYSVSREKKERFSLILESASTNQTSMYLCASSSPGQGTDTQYFGPGTRLTVL.

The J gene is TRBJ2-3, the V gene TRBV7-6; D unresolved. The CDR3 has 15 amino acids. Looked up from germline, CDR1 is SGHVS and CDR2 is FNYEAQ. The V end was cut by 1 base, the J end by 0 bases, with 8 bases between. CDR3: CASSLVGSSTDTQYF. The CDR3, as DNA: TGTGCCAGCAGCTTAGTTGGGTCCAGCACAGATACGCAGTATTTT.

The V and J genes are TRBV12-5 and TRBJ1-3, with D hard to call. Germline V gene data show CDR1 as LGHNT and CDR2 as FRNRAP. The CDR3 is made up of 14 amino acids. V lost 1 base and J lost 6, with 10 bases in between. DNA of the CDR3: TGTGCTAGTGGTTTGGAGGCCACTGAAAACACCATATATTTT. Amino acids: CASGLEATENTIYF.

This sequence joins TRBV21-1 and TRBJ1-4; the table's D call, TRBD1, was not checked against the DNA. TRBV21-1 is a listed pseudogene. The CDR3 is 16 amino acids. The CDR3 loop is CASSKGWGRGREKLFF. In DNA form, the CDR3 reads TGTGCCAGCAGCAAAGGTTGGGGCAGGGGGCGGGAAAAACTGTTTTTT.

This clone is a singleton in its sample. CDR3 protein: CASSSSQGGNEQFF. The CDR3 nucleotides are TGTGCCAGCAGCTCCTCACAGGGGGGGAATGAGCAGTTCTTC. V usage is TRBV7-3 and J usage is TRBJ2-1; D may be TRBD1 (8 bases). This CDR3 is 14 amino acids long. Germline CDR1 and CDR2: SGHTA and FQGTGA. V lost 4 bases, J lost 7 bases, and 14 bases lay in between.

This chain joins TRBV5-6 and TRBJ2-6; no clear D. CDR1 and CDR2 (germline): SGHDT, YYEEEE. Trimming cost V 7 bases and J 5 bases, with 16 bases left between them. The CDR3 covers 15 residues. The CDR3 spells CASGRSQSRANVLTF. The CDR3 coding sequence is TGTGCCAGCGGCAGGTCACAAAGTCGGGCCAACGTCCTGACTTTC.

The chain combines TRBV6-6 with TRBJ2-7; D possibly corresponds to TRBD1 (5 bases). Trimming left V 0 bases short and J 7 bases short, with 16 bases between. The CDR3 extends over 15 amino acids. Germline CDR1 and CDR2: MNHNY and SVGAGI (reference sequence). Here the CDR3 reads CASSYSNWGLAEQYF. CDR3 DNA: TGTGCCAGCAGTTACTCGAATTGGGGCCTGGCAGAGCAGTACTTC.

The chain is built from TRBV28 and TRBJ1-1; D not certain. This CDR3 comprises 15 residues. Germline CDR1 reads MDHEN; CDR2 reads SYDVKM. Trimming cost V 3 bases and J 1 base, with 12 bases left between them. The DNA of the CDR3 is TGTGCCAGCAGTTTGATCTCGGACGCGAACACTGAAGCTTTCTTT. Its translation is CASSLISDANTEAFF.

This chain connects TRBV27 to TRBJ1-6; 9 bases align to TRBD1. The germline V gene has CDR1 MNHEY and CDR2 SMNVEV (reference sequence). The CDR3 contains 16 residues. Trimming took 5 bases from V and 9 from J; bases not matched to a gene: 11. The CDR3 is CASSLQSGTGSSPLHF. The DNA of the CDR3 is TGTGCCAGCAGTCTACAATCCGGGACAGGGAGTTCACCCCTCCACTTT.

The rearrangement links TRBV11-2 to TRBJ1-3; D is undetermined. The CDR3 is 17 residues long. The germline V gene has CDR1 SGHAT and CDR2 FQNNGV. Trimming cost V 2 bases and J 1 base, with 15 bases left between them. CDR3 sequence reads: CASSLRARGFSGNTIYF. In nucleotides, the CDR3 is TGTGCCAGCAGCTTAAGGGCCCGGGGATTTTCTGGAAACACCATATATTTT.

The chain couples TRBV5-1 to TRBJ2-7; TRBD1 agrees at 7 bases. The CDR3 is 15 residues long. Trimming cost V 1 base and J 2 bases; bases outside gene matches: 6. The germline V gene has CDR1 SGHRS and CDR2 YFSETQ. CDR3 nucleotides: TGCGCCAGCAGCTTGTTCCCGACAGGGACCTACGAGCAGTACTTC. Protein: CASSLFPTGTYEQYF.

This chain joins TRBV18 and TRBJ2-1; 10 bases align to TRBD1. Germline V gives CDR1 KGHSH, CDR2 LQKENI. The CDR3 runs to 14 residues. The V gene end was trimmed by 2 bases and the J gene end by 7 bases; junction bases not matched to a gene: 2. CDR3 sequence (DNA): TGTGCCAGCTCACCAGACAGGGGGCGAAATGAGCAGTTCTTC. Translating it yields CASSPDRGRNEQFF.

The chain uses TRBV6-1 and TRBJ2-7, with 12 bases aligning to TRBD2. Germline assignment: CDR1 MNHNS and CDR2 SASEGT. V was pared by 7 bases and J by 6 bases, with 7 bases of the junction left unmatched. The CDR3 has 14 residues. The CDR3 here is CASNLLAGGSEQYF. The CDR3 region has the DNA TGTGCCAGCAACTTACTAGCGGGAGGAAGCGAGCAGTACTTC.

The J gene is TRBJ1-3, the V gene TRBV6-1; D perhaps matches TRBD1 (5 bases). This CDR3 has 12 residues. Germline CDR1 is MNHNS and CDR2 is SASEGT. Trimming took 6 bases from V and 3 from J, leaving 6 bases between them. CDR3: CASRDSGNTIYF. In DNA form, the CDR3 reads TGTGCCAGCAGAGACAGTGGAAACACCATATATTTT.

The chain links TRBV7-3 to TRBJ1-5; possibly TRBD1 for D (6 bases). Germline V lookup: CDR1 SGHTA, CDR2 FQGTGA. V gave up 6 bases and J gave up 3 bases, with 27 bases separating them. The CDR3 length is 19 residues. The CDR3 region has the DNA TGTGCCAGCAGTTCCAGGTCCCGGGACAACCTATTCGACAATCAGCCCCAGCATTTT. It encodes CASSSRSRDNLFDNQPQHF. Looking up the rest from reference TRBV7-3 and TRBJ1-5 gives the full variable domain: GAGVSQTPSNKVTEKGKYVELRCDPISGHTALYWYRQSLGQGPEFLIYFQGTGAADDSGLPNDRFFAVRPEGSVSTLKIQRTERGDSAVYLCASSSRSRDNLFDNQPQHFGDGTRLSIL.

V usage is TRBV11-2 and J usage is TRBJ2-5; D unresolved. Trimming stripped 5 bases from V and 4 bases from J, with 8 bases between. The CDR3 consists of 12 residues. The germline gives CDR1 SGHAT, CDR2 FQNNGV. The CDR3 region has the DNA TGTGCCAGCAGCCAAGGTGGAGAGACCCAGTACTTC. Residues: CASSQGGETQYF.

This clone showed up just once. The CDR3 protein is CASSFGGDGYTF. The CDR3 bases are TGTGCCAGCAGTTTTGGCGGTGATGGCTACACCTTC. The chain joins TRBV25-1 to TRBJ1-2; unclear D gene. This CDR3 has 12 amino acids. Per the germline V gene, CDR1 is MGHDK and CDR2 is SYGVNS. V was shortened by 5 bases and J by 6 bases, with 10 bases between the two germline ends.

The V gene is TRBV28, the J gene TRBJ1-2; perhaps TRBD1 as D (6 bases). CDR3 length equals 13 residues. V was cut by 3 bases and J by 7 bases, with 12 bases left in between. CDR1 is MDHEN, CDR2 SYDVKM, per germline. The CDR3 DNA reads TGTGCCAGCAGTTTGGGACATTTACTTGGCTACACCTTC. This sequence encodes CASSLGHLLGYTF.

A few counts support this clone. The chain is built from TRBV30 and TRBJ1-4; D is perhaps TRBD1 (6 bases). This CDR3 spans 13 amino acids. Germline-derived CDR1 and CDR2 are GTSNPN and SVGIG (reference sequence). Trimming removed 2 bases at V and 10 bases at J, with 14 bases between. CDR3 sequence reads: CAWSYRAGGKLFF. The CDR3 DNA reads TGTGCCTGGAGTTACAGGGCGGGAGGAAAACTGTTTTTT.

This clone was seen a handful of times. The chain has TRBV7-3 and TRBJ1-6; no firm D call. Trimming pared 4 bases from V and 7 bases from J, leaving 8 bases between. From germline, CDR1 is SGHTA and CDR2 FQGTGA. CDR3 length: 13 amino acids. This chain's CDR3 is CASSSAGNSPLHF. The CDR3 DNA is TGTGCCAGCAGCTCTGCGGGGAATTCACCCCTCCACTTT. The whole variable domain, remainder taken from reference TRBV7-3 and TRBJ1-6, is GAGVSQTPSNKVTEKGKYVELRCDPISGHTALYWYRQSLGQGPEFLIYFQGTGAADDSGLPNDRFFAVRPEGSVSTLKIQRTERGDSAVYLCASSSAGNSPLHFGNGTRLTVT.

In DNA form, the CDR3 reads TGTGCCAGCAGTTCCGGGACTAGCGGGAGACAAGGGGAGCTGTTTTTT. Amino acid sequence: CASSSGTSGRQGELFF. The chain recombines TRBV28 with TRBJ2-2, with 14 nucleotides matching TRBD2. J lost 8 bases, V lost 4 bases, and 6 bases had no gene match. Germline lookup yields CDR1 MDHEN and CDR2 SYDVKM. CDR3 length equals 16 residues.